This TCR beta chain derives from a study of T cells in Graves' hyperthyroidism and ophthalmopathy. Study-level points and caveats: Blood also showed most of the thyroid clonotypes that were expanded above 0.001. Model-based prediction identified ophthalmopathy a median about 6.8 months prior to its onset.

Authors of the study amplified TCR beta CDR3 regions from RNA transcripts. Using the HTBI primer set, a first-round RT-PCR was run on the TCR CDR3. TCRdb re-called the multiplex PCR reads through MiXCR, storing one row per CDR3 protein. The top ten clones hold around 7% of a sample with some 460,000 distinct CDR3 sequences, approximately 15% of them seen once. Clinical symptoms, serum thyroxine, TRAb, thyroid ultrasound and orbital computed tomography established diagnosis. About this clonotype: The antigen is unknown.

CDR1 and CDR2 from the germline V gene are DFQATT and SNEGSKA (reference sequence). Trimming removed 3 bases from V and 2 bases from J, with 15 bases in between. The CDR3 is 15 amino acids. The TCR sequence derives from a woman between 18 and 29 years old with Graves' hyperthyroidism. Material for sequencing was blood. The V and J genes are TRBV20-1 and TRBJ2-3; D is ambiguous. In DNA form, the CDR3 reads TGCAGTGCTAGGGGTCTACATACCATCACAGATACGCAGTATTTT. Translation gives CSARGLHTITDTQYF.